Included here is one T cell receptor (beta chain) sequence, with context. Trimming stripped 5 bases from V and 4 bases from J, with 17 bases between. The CDR3 consists of 15 residues. Germline CDR1 and CDR2: MNHEY and SMNVEV (reference sequence). This specimen belongs to a study of Graves' ophthalmopathy and Graves' hyperthyroidism. Amplification from RNA transcripts yielded the TCR beta CDR3 regions. Investigators did first-round RT-PCR with HTBI primers, then second-round multiplex PCR. One entry per CDR3 protein, called by TCRdb with MiXCR from the multiplex PCR reads. This table holds 600,000 to 650,000 distinct CDR3 sequences, 20% to 25% found once.

The sequencing input was peripheral blood. This chain connects TRBV27 to TRBJ1-1, with D perhaps TRBD1 (5 bases). The TCR comes from a woman aged 18-29 years with stable Graves' hyperthyroidism. Some clones in this sample may be carry-over from other donors' samples. CDR3 region: CASSDSGAHSTEAFF. The CDR3 nucleotides are TGTGCCAGCAGTGATAGCGGGGCGCATTCCACTGAAGCTTTCTTT.